These 4 T cell receptor beta chains were all obtained from the same sample, sequenced in a study of T cells in Graves' hyperthyroidism and ophthalmopathy. What was amplified from RNA transcripts were TCR beta CDR3 regions. The TCR CDR3 first-round RT-PCR relied on the HTBI primer set. Each CDR3 protein is one row after TCRdb ran MiXCR on the multiplex PCR reads. The sample holds around 520,000 distinct CDR3 sequences, around a quarter seen once. The sequenced sample consisted of blood. These receptors were taken from a woman between 25 and 40 years old with Graves' ophthalmopathy.

The chain combines TRBV20-1 with TRBJ2-7; TRBD1 agrees at 7 bases. Trimming took 4 bases from V and 5 from J; bases not matched to a gene: 11. CDR1 and CDR2 (germline): DFQATT, SNEGSKA (reference sequence). This CDR3 region has 14 residues. Here the CDR3 reads CSATGPRGSNEQYF. CDR3 DNA: TGCAGTGCTACCGGGCCCAGGGGGAGCAACGAGCAGTACTTC.

This clonotype was seen repeatedly, ten times or more. The chain couples TRBV2 to TRBJ2-7, with D perhaps matching TRBD1 (6 bases). The V gene's germline CDR1 is SNHLY and CDR2 FYNNEI. V dropped 3 bases and J dropped 2 bases, with 11 bases sitting between them. This CDR3 spans 14 amino acids. CDR3: CASSDRGIAYEQYF. In DNA form, the CDR3 reads TGTGCCAGCAGTGACAGGGGTATCGCCTACGAGCAGTACTTC.

This clonotype was recorded many times. The J gene is TRBJ1-6, the V gene TRBV7-2; D gene unclear. The length of the CDR3 is 17 residues. V was pared by 4 bases and J by 1 base, with 14 bases between. In germline, CDR1 is SGHTA, CDR2 FQGNSA. The CDR3 sequence: CASSWPSAGSYNSPLHF. The CDR3 coding sequence is TGTGCCAGCAGCTGGCCCTCGGCGGGGTCCTATAATTCACCCCTCCACTTT.

With regard to this clonotype: With a much larger clone just one base away, this may be a read error. This CDR3 fails to terminate in the conserved phenylalanine or tryptophan, so it likely reflects a read error. The CDR3 nucleotides are TGTGCCAGTAGTATTTATGCCGGCTACACCTCC. Amino acids: CASSIYAGYTS. The rearrangement joins TRBV19 to TRBJ1-2, with D unclear. V lost 3 bases, J lost 8 bases, and 7 bases lay in between. Germline CDR1 and CDR2: LNHDA and SQIVND (reference sequence). The CDR3 totals 11 residues.